One sample yielded the 6 T cell receptor beta chains listed below, sequenced in a study of blood T cell repertoires in COVID-19. Profiled with immunoSEQ multiplex PCR; TCRdb holds only in-frame clones, not every one. The sample includes about 150,000 clones, roughly 87% of them seen just once. The sample consisted of PBMCs or T cells enriched from blood (not recorded which). Receptors were obtained from a woman aged 35 to 49 who had been exposed to COVID-19.

The rearrangement joins TRBV6-5 to TRBJ1-5, with a tentative D call TRBD1 (5 bases). The germline V gene encodes CDR1 MNHEY and CDR2 SVGAGI. The CDR3 contains 15 residues. V lost 6 bases, J lost 1 base, and 13 bases lay in between. The DNA of the CDR3 is TGTGCCAGCAGCCCAAGCGGGGCAAGCAATCAGCCCCAGCATTTT. Encoded protein: CASSPSGASNQPQHF.

This clone was seen a handful of times. This chain links TRBV21-1 with TRBJ2-5; TRBD1 reflects the table's D call only, with no check against the DNA. TRBV21-1 is a pseudogene locus. CDR3 size: 13 residues. CDR3 residues: CAKPGTGRETQYF. The DNA for the CDR3 is TGTGCCAAACCCGGGACAGGGCGGGAGACCCAGTACTTC.

The gene calls are TRBV19 and TRBJ2-1; a weak D match, TRBD1 (5 bases). Germline CDR1 is LNHDA and CDR2 is SQIVND (reference sequence). The V end lost 5 bases, the J end lost 1 base, and 15 bases lay between the germline ends. The CDR3 is 16 amino acids. This CDR3 is CASSVTRAGSYNEQFF. CDR3 bases: TGTGCCAGTAGTGTCACCAGGGCCGGGTCCTACAATGAGCAGTTCTTC.

This chain links TRBV5-4 with TRBJ2-5, with unresolved D. The V gene's germline CDR1 is SGHNT and CDR2 YYREEE (reference sequence). V was pared by 4 bases and J by 4 bases, with 17 bases between. This CDR3 comprises 15 residues. CDR3 loop: CASSMVSESAETQYF. DNA of the CDR3: TGTGCCAGCAGCATGGTATCGGAGTCAGCAGAGACCCAGTACTTC.

This chain uses TRBV5-6 with TRBJ2-3; TRBD1 is a possible D gene (6 bases). The CDR3 is made up of 14 amino acids. Looked up from germline, CDR1 is SGHDT and CDR2 is YYEEEE. With 4 bases removed from V and 2 bases from J, the gap between germline ends came to 11 bases. The chain's CDR3 is CASSPRTDTDTQYF. The DNA of the CDR3 is TGTGCCAGCAGCCCAAGGACAGACACAGATACGCAGTATTTT.

This chain connects TRBV4-1 to TRBJ1-1; D gene ambiguous. Trimming took 1 base from V and 6 from J, leaving 18 bases between them. Germline-derived CDR1 and CDR2 are MGHRA and YSYEKL. The CDR3 covers 16 residues. DNA of the CDR3: TGCGCCAGCAGCCAAGCTAGGTGGGTTGATGACGCTGAAGCTTTCTTT. Residues: CASSQARWVDDAEAFF.